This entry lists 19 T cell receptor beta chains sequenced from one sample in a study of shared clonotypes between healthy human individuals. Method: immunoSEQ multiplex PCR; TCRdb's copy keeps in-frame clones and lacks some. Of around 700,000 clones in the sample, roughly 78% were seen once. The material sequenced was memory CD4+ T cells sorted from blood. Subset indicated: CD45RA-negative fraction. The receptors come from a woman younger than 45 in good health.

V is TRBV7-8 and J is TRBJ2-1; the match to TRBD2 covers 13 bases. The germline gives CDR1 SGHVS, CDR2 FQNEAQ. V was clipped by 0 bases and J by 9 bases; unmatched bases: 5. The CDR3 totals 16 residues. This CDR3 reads CASSLARLAGGVEQFF. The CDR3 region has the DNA TGTGCCAGCAGCTTAGCCCGACTAGCGGGAGGAGTTGAGCAGTTCTTC.

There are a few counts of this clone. The CDR3 region has the DNA TGTGCCAGCAGTCCCCCTGTCCGGAGTGAACTGTTTTTT. Translated, it gives CASSPPVRSELFF. The chain carries TRBV28 and TRBJ1-4; D remains unclear. The CDR3 sequence is 13 residues long. Germline lookup yields CDR1 MDHEN and CDR2 SYDVKM. V lost 5 bases to trimming and J lost 12 bases, with 16 bases between them.

CDR3 DNA: TGCGCCAGCAGTTATAGCGGGAGTGTACCCTACGAGCAGTACTTC. Amino acids: CASSYSGSVPYEQYF. This chain connects TRBV5-1 to TRBJ2-7; 9 bases fit TRBD2. The ends lost 5 bases at V and 2 bases at J; junction bases unmatched: 8. Germline CDR1 and CDR2: SGHRS and YFSETQ. The CDR3 is 15 residues long.

The CDR3 DNA sequence: TGTGCCAGCAGCACGAGGACTAGCCGTAGCCACTACGAGCAGTACTTC. Its translation is CASSTRTSRSHYEQYF. The chain employs TRBV21-1 and TRBJ2-7; the D call TRBD2 from the table was never checked on the DNA. TRBV21-1 is described as a pseudogene. The CDR3 covers 16 residues.

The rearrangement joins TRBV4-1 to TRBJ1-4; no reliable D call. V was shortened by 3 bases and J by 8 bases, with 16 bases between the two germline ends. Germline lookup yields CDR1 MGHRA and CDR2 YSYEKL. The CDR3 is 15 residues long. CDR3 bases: TGCGCCAGCAGCCAGCCCCTTGTGAAAAGAGAAAAACTGTTTTTT. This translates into CASSQPLVKREKLFF.

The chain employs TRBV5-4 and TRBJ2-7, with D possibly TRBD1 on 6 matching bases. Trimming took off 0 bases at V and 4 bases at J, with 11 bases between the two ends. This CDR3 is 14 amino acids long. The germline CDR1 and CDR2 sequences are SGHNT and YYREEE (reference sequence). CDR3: CASSLAGAKYEQYF. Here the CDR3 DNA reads TGTGCCAGCAGCTTGGCAGGGGCGAAATACGAGCAGTACTTC.

The CDR3 region is CASSPGQDGWANVLTF. The CDR3 DNA sequence: TGTGCCAGCAGCCCGGGGCAGGATGGCTGGGCCAACGTCCTGACTTTC. This chain links TRBV21-1 with TRBJ2-6. TRBV21-1 is labeled a pseudogene. CDR3 length: 16 residues.

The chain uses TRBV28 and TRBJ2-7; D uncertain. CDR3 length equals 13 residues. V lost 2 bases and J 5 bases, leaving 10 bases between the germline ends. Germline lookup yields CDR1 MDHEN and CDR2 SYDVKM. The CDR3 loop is CASSLARRDEQYF. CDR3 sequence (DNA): TGTGCCAGCAGTTTAGCCCGCCGCGACGAGCAGTACTTC. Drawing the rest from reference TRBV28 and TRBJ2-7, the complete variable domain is DVKVTQSSRYLVKRTGEKVFLECVQDMDHENMFWYRQDPGLGLRLIYFSYDVKMKEKGDIPEGYSVSREKKERFSLILESASTNQTSMYLCASSLARRDEQYFGPGTRLTVT.

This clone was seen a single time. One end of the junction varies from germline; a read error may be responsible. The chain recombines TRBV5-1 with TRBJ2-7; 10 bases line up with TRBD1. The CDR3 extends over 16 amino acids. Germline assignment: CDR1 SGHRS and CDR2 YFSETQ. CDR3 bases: TGCGCCAGCAGCTTGTCTTTGACAGGGGGCTCCAACGAGCAGTACTTC. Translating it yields CASSLSLTGGSNEQYF.

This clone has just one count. The CDR3 here is CASSLWGTANTEAFF. The CDR3 coding sequence is TGTGCCAGCAGTTTATGGGGGACAGCGAACACTGAAGCTTTCTTT. The V gene is TRBV28, the J gene TRBJ1-1; 7 bases fit TRBD1. V shed 0 bases and J 1 base; nucleotides not matched to a gene: 2. The CDR3 totals 15 residues. CDR1 is MDHEN and CDR2 is SYDVKM in the germline V gene.

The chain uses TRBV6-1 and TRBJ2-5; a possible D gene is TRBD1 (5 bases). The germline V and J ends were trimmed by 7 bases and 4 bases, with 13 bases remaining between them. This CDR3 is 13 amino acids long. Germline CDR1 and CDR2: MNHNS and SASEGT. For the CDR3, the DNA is TGTGCCAGCAAAAGCAGGGTGGTAGAGACCCAGTACTTC. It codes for CASKSRVVETQYF.

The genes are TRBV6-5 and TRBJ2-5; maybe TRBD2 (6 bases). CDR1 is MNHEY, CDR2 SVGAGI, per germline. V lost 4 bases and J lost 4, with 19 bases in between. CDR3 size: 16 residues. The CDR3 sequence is CASSFGSAGRGETQYF. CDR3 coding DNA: TGTGCCAGCAGTTTTGGGTCCGCGGGAAGGGGAGAGACCCAGTACTTC.

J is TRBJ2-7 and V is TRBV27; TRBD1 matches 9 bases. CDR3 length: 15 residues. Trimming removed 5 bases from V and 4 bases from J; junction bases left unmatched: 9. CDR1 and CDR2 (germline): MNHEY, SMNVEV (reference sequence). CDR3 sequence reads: CASSTRTGAGYEQYF. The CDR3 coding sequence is TGTGCCAGCAGTACCAGGACAGGGGCCGGATACGAGCAGTACTTC.

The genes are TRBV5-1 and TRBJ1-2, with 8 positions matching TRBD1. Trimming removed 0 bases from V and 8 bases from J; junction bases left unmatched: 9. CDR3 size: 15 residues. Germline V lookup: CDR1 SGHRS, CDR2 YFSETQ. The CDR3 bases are TGCGCCAGCAGCTTGGGTCCGGACAGGGACTCCGGCTACACCTTC. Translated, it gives CASSLGPDRDSGYTF. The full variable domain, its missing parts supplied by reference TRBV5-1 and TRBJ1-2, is KAGVTQTPRYLIKTRGQQVTLSCSPISGHRSVSWYQQTPGQGLQFLFEYFSETQRNKGNFPGRFSGRQFSNSRSEMNVSTLELGDSALYLCASSLGPDRDSGYTFGSGTRLTVV.

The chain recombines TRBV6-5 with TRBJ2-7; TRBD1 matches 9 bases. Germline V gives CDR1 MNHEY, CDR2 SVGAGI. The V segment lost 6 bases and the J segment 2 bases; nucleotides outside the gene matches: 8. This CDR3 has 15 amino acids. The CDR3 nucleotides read TGTGCCAGCAGCCCCGACAGGGGGAGAACCTACGAGCAGTACTTC. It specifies CASSPDRGRTYEQYF.

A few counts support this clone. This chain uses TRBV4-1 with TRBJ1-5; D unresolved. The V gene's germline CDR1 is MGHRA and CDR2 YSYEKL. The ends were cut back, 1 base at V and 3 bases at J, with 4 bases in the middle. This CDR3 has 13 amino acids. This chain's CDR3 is CASSQGINQPQHF. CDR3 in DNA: TGCGCCAGCAGCCAAGGAATCAATCAGCCCCAGCATTTT.

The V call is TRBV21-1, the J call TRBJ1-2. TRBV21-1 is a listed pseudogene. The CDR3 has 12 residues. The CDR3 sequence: CAPGLVPGGYTF. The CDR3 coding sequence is TGTGCCCCAGGGTTGGTTCCGGGAGGCTACACCTTC.

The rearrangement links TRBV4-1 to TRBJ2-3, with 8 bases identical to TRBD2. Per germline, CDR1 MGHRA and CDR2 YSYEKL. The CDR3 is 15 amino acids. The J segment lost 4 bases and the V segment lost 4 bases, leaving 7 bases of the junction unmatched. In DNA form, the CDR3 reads TGCGCCAGCAGCCCCTTCACGGGACTAGCAGATACGCAGTATTTT. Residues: CASSPFTGLADTQYF.

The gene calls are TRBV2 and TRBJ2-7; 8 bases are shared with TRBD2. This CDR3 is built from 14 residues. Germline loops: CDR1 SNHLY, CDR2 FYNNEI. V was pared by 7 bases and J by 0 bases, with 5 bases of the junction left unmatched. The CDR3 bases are TGTGCCAGCAAACGACTAGCGAGCTCCTACGAGCAGTACTTC. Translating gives CASKRLASSYEQYF.